Reported below is one TCR beta chain. Its antigen is unknown. The sample is drawn from a study of CD8+CD57+ T cells in acquired aplastic anemia. Study as a whole: Recorded DNA amounts for sorted CD4+ and CD8+ cells had an average of around 3.4 ug.

The CDR3 has 16 amino acids. V was pared by 0 bases and J by 5 bases, with 3 bases of the junction left unmatched. Germline assignment: CDR1 ENHRY and CDR2 SYGVKD. Overall study results and limits: Some 29 shared CD8+ CDR3s appeared highly expressed within patients' immunodominant clones.

Sequencing involved patients with CD8+CD57+ cell expansion previously shown by flow cytometry. Each patient carried a diagnosis of severe acquired aplastic anemia. Genomic DNA provided the template from which TCR beta VDJ and CDR3 profiles were obtained. TCRdb re-called the reads through MiXCR, storing one row per CDR3 protein. The top ten hold about 2% of the sample, which has 150,000 to 200,000 distinct CDR3 sequences, approximately 48% seen once. The sequenced sample consisted of sorted CD4+, CD8+, or CD8+CD57+ T cells (not recorded which) from PBMCs. This sequence joins TRBV10-3 and TRBJ2-1, with 11 bases identical to TRBD2. This clonotype was sampled from a human donor with aplastic anemia. The CDR3 loop is CAISESTSGKHNEQFF. The CDR3 DNA reads as TGTGCCATCAGTGAGTCGACTAGCGGGAAACACAATGAGCAGTTCTTC.